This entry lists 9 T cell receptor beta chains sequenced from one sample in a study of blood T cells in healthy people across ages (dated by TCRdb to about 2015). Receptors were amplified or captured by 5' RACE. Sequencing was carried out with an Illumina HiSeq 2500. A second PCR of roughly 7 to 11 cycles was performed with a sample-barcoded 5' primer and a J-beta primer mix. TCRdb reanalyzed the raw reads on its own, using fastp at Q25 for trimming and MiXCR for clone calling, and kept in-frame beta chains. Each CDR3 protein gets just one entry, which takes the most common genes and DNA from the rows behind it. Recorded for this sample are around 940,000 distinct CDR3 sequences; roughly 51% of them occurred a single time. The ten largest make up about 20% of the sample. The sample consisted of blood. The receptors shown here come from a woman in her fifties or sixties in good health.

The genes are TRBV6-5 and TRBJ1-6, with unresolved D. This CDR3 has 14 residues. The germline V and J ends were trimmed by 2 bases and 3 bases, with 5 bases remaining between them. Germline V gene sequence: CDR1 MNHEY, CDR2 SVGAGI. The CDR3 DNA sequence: TGTGCCAGCAGTTACCAGTACTATAATTCACCCCTCCACTTT. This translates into CASSYQYYNSPLHF.

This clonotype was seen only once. The CDR3 spells CASSPRGRDWGPDTQYF. The CDR3 DNA reads TGTGCCAGCAGCCCCCGGGGGCGGGACTGGGGACCAGATACGCAGTATTTT. The V call is TRBV7-2, the J call TRBJ2-3, with D perhaps given as TRBD1 or TRBD2 (6 bases each). Germline-derived CDR1 and CDR2 are SGHTA and FQGNSA. This CDR3 is 17 amino acids long. V lost 5 bases to trimming and J lost 4 bases, with 22 bases between them.

Here the CDR3 DNA reads TGTGCCATCAGATCATTGGGCGATGAGCAGTTCTTC. Translating gives CAIRSLGDEQFF. This chain joins TRBV10-3 and TRBJ2-1; no firm D call. The CDR3 is made up of 12 amino acids. Germline V gene lookup returns CDR1 ENHRY and CDR2 SYGVKD. V shed 6 bases and J shed 8 bases, with 11 bases lying between them.

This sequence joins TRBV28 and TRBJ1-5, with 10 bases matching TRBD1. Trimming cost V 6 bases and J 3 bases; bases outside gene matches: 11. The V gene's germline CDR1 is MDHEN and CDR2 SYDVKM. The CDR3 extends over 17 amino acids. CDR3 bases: TGTGCCAGCAGAGACAGGGGGCGCGGTCGGGACAATCAGCCCCAGCATTTT. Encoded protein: CASRDRGRGRDNQPQHF.

CDR3 region: CASSLGLIGRLETQYF. The CDR3 nucleotides are TGTGCCAGCAGCTTAGGTCTTATCGGGAGACTGGAGACCCAGTACTTC. This sequence joins TRBV7-2 and TRBJ2-5, with D possibly matching TRBD2 (6 bases). The V gene lost 1 base and the J gene lost 5 bases, with 17 bases spanning the gap. CDR3 length: 16 amino acids. CDR1 and CDR2 from the germline V gene are SGHTA and FQGNSA. Combining the CDR3 with reference TRBV7-2 and TRBJ2-5 gives the whole variable domain GAGVSQSPSNKVTEKGKDVELRCDPISGHTALYWYRQSLGQGLEFLIYFQGNSAPDKSGLPSDRFSAERTGGSVSTLTIQRTQQEDSAVYLCASSLGLIGRLETQYFGPGTRLLVL.

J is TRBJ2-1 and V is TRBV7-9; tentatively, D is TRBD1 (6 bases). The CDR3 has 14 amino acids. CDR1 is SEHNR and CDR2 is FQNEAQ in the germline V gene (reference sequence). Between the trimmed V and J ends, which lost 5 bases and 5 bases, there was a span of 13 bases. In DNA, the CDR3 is TGTGCCAGCAGCCTCTTCACAGGGAACAATGAGCAGTTCTTC. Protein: CASSLFTGNNEQFF.

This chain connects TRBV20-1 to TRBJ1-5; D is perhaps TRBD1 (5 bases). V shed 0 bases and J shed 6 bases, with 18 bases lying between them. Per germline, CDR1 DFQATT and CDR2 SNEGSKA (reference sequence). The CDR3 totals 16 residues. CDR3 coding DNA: TGCAGTGCTAGAGATGTGGAAGGGAAGAGGGGTCAGCCCCAGCATTTT. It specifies CSARDVEGKRGQPQHF.

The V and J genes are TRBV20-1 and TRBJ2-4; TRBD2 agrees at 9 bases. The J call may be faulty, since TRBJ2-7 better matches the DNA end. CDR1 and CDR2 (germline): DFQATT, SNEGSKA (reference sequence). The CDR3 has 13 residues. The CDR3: CSAPGGGAYEQYF. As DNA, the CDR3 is TGCAGTGCTCCCGGCGGGGGGGCGTACGAGCAGTACTTC.

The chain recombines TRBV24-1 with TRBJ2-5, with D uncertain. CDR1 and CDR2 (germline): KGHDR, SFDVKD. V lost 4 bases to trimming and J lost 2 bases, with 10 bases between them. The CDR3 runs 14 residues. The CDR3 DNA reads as TGTGCCACCAGTGAACCAACACCACAAGAGACCCAGTACTTC. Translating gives CATSEPTPQETQYF.